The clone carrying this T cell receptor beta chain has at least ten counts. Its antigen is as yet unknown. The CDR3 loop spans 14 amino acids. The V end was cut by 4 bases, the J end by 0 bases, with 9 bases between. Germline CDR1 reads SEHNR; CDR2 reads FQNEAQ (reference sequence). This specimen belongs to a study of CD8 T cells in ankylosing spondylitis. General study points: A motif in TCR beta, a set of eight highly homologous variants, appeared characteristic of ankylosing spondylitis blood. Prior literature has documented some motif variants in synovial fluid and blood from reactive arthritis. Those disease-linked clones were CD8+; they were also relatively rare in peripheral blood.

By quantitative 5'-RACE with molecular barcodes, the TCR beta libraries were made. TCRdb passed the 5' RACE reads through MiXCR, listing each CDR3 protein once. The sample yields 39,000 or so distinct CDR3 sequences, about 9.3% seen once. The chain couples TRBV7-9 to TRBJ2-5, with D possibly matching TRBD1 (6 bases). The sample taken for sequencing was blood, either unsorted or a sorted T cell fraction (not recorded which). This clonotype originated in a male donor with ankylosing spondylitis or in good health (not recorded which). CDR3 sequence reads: CASSSYRDQETQYF. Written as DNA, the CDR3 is TGTGCCAGCAGCTCCTACAGGGACCAAGAGACCCAGTACTTC.